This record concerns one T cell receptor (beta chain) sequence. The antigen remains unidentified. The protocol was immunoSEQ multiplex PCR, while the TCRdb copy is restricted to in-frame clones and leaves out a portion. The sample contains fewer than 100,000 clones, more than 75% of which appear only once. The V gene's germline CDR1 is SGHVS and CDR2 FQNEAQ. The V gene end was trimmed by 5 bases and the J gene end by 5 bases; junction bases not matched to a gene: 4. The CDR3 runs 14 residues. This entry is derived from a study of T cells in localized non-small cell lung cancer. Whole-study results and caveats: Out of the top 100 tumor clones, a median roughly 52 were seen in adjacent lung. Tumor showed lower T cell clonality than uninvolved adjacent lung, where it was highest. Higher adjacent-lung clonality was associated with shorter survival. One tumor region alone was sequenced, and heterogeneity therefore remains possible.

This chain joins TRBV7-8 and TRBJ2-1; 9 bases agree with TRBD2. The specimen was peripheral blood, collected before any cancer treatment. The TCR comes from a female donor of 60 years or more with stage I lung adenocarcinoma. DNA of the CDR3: TGTGCCAGCAGCGCGGGAGGGCCTAACAATGAGCAGTTCTTC. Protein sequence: CASSAGGPNNEQFF.